This TCR beta chain was recorded in a study of cytomegalovirus exposure and HLA in healthy donors. Findings of the study overall: HLA alleles showed associations with around 15,000 TCR beta sequences in a later analysis, at a 0.05 false discovery rate. Follow-up analysis seemed to connect common viral pathogens with several of the most significant clusters identified. A classifier reportedly called cytomegalovirus status with high sensitivity and specificity.

PCR amplification relied on 60 Vbeta primers (plus 13 Jbeta primers). The authors' processing: Roughly 11 million shared chains were among around 80 million unique TCR beta chains counted in a later analysis. The table came from immunoSEQ multiplex PCR; TCRdb's copy has only in-frame clones and leaves some out. The V and J calls and clone size are taken from that table; D and trimming were inferred from the DNA. The table lists more than 150,000 clones, around 80% of them singletons. This clone was counted between two and nine times. The antigen is undetermined. CDR3 length: 15 amino acids. Germline values: CDR1 SGHTA, CDR2 FQGNSA. V lost 5 bases to trimming and J lost 0 bases, with 12 bases between them.

The source is a woman under 30 in good health and CMV-seropositive. The sequenced sample was PBMCs. The chain joins TRBV7-2 to TRBJ2-3, with D tentatively TRBD2 (6 bases). The CDR3 DNA reads as TGTGCCAGCAGCCTTTACGGGGGAAGCACAGATACGCAGTATTTT. Protein sequence: CASSLYGGSTDTQYF.